This TCR beta chain was sequenced in a study of CD8+ T cells in alopecia areata. From germline, CDR1 is MGHRA and CDR2 YSYEKL. The ends lost 4 bases at V and 5 bases at J; junction bases unmatched: 7. The CDR3 is made up of 15 amino acids. It was cDNA, reverse transcribed from extracted RNA, that served as the sequencing template. Produced via immunoSEQ multiplex PCR; TCRdb's table is partial and in-frame only. The data hold some 110,000 clones, with 50% to 75% observed a single time. Treatment: oral pan-JAK inhibitor, 5-10 mg twice daily. V usage is TRBV4-1 and J usage is TRBJ2-7; 11 bases align to TRBD1. The TCR comes from a human donor with alopecia areata. The source was CD8+ T cells sorted from blood, collected at week 4, from a patient treated with tofacitinib. CDR3: CASSRSGQGDHEQYF. The CDR3 DNA follows: TGCGCCAGCAGCCGGTCGGGACAGGGGGACCACGAGCAGTACTTC.